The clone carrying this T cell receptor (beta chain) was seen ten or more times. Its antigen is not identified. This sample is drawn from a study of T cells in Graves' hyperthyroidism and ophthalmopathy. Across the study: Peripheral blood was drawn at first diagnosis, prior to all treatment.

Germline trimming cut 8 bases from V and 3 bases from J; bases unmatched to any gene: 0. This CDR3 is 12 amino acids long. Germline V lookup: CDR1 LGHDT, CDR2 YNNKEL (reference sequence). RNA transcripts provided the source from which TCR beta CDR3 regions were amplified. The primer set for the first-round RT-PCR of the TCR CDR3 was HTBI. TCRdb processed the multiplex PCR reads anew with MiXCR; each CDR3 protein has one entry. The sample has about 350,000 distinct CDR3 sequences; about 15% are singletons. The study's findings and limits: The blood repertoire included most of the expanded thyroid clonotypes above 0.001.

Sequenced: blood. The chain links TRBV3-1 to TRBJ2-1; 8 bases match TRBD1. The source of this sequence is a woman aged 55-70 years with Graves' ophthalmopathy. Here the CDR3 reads CASGQGYNEQFF. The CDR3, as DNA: TGTGCCAGCGGACAGGGCTACAATGAGCAGTTCTTC.